Described below is a single T cell receptor (beta chain) sequence and its context. TCRdb reprocessed the RT-PCR reads with MiXCR, giving one entry per CDR3 protein. The sample lists 200,000 to 250,000 distinct CDR3 sequences, around 40% seen once, with approximately 10% in the top ten. This CDR3 is built from 11 residues. Germline-derived CDR1 and CDR2 are DFQATT and SNEGSKA (reference sequence). The V end lost 1 base, the J end lost 8 bases, and 6 bases lay between the germline ends. This sample is drawn from a study of patients and donors after allogeneic stem cell transplantation. Sample: blood, either unsorted or a sorted T cell fraction (not recorded which). The source of this sequence is a human donor who was either an allogeneic HSCT recipient or a stem cell or donor lymphocyte infusion donor (not recorded which). It is not recorded whose cells these are; they may come from a transplant donor. The chain has TRBV20-1 and TRBJ1-5; unclear D gene. The CDR3 sequence: CSARVGEPQHF. Written as DNA, the CDR3 is TGCAGTGCTAGAGTCGGAGAGCCCCAGCATTTT.